This T cell receptor beta chain was sequenced during a study of graft-versus-host responses after intestinal transplantation. Study-level information: Multivisceral, liver-intestinal, or isolated intestinal transplants were given to recipients. Anti-thymocyte globulin was used for induction in all recipients, who then took tacrolimus and steroids for approximately 3 years. General study findings and limits: Across patients carrying graft-donor T cell macrochimerism, allografts held high graft-versus-host to host-versus-graft clonal ratios.

Profiled with immunoSEQ multiplex PCR; TCRdb holds only in-frame clones, not every one. Here the sample spans about 47,000 clones, 85% to 95% being singletons. The CDR3 length is 15 residues. The germline V gene has CDR1 MNHEY and CDR2 SMNVEV (reference sequence). V was cut by 3 bases and J by 7 bases, with 18 bases left in between. Turning to this clone: Its target is not known.

The clonotype originates from a human patient who received an intestinal transplant, so some T cells may come from the graft donor. This specimen was PBMCs, taken around 820 days after a first intestinal transplant, on the day of a second. The chain joins TRBV27 to TRBJ1-2, with D maybe TRBD1 (5 bases). The CDR3 reads CASSFGGTEASGYTF. As DNA, the CDR3 is TGTGCCAGCAGTTTCGGAGGGACGGAGGCTTCTGGCTACACCTTC.